A selection of T cell receptor beta chains follows, all from one sample in a study of control samples from healthy donors and cancer patients. Generated by immunoSEQ multiplex PCR, the TCRdb table keeps only in-frame clones and is missing some. The sample consists of about 110,000 clones, about 80% of them appearing once. Sequencing was performed on blood. The source is a man aged 18 to 29 in good health. The CDR3 runs from the conserved cysteine through the conserved F or W. A D gene is named only where the DNA matches it firmly. The size of a clone is reported for some rows only, either as once, few or many, or as a class for expanded clones.

d_call,v_call,j_call,clone_size,cdr3_aa,cdr3_nt
TRBD1,TRBV30,TRBJ1-1,-,CAWSNLGGGGGGEAFF,TGTGCCTGGAGTAACTTAGGGGGCGGTGGGGGTGGCGAAGCTTTCTTT
-,TRBV5-1,TRBJ2-2,-,CASSFTGLRTGELFF,TGCGCCAGCAGCTTCACGGGGCTGAGGACCGGGGAGCTGTTTTTT
TRBD2,TRBV2,TRBJ2-1,-,CASSSKGLAGNEQFF,TGTGCCAGCAGCTCTAAGGGACTAGCGGGCAATGAGCAGTTCTTC
-,TRBV18,TRBJ1-1,-,CASSPQEANTEAFF,TGTGCCAGCTCACCTCAAGAGGCGAACACTGAAGCTTTCTTT
-,TRBV6-5,TRBJ1-1,-,CASSSIGLREYTEAFF,TGTGCCAGCAGTTCCATAGGGTTAAGAGAGTACACTGAAGCTTTCTTT
TRBD1,TRBV7-9,TRBJ1-5,few,CASSPTGGSNQPQHF,TGTGCCAGCAGCCCGACAGGGGGGAGCAATCAGCCCCAGCATTTT
-,TRBV18,TRBJ1-6,-,CASSPRDSPLHF,TGTGCCAGCTCACCAAGGGATTCACCCCTCCACTTT
-,TRBV10-1,TRBJ2-1,-,CASSEGRGTKQFF,TGCGCCAGCAGTGAGGGTCGGGGGACAAAGCAGTTCTTC
TRBD1,TRBV6-5,TRBJ1-2,few,CASRDRGQGNYGYTF,TGTGCCAGTCGGGACAGGGGGCAAGGGAACTATGGCTACACCTTC
TRBD1,TRBV3-1/TRBV3-2,TRBJ2-3,-,CASSQVGFGDRGADTQYF,TGTGCCAGCAGCCAAGTTGGGTTTGGAGACAGGGGTGCAGATACGCAGTATTTT
TRBD1,TRBV25-1,TRBJ1-6,-,CASSEEGRGNSPLHF,TGTGCCAGCAGTGAAGAGGGCAGGGGGAATTCACCCCTCCACTTT
-,TRBV6-5,TRBJ2-2,-,CASSYGTGELFF,TGTGCCAGCAGTTACGGCACCGGGGAGCTGTTTTTT
TRBD1,TRBV18,TRBJ2-5,-,CASSPTGGEETQYF,TGTGCCAGCTCACCGACAGGGGGCGAAGAGACCCAGTACTTC
TRBD1,TRBV7-9,TRBJ2-1,-,CASSLGGQGRDEQFF,TGTGCCAGCAGCTTAGGAGGACAGGGGCGGGATGAGCAGTTCTTC
TRBD1,TRBV15,TRBJ1-2,-,CATSRDGTDFNYGYTF,TGTGCCACCAGCAGAGACGGGACAGATTTTAACTATGGCTACACCTTC
TRBD1,TRBV19,TRBJ1-1,-,CASTGQRNTEAFF,TGTGCCAGTACGGGACAGAGGAACACTGAAGCTTTCTTT
-,TRBV28,TRBJ1-2,-,CASSPPWREYGYTF,TGTGCCAGCAGTCCCCCCTGGCGCGAATATGGCTACACCTTC
-,TRBV3-1/TRBV3-2,TRBJ2-3,once,CASSLRGTDTQYF,TGTGCCAGCAGCCTAAGAGGCACAGATACGCAGTATTTT
-,TRBV4-1,TRBJ1-4,few,CASSQGGLGEKLFF,TGCGCCAGCAGCCAAGGTGGACTGGGGGAAAAACTGTTTTTT
-,TRBV29-1,TRBJ2-2,-,CSVGGGTGELFF,TGCAGCGTTGGAGGGGGGACCGGGGAGCTGTTTTTT
-,TRBV7-9,TRBJ1-4,-,CASSLAREGLGKLFF,TGTGCCAGCAGCTTAGCCCGTGAAGGGTTGGGAAAACTGTTTTTT
-,TRBV4-2,TRBJ2-3,-,CASSQDRIATQYF,TGTGCCAGCAGCCAAGATCGCATCGCTACGCAGTATTTT
-,TRBV30,TRBJ1-4,-,CAWDRHGEKLFF,TGTGCCTGGGACAGGCACGGTGAAAAACTGTTTTTT
-,TRBV9,TRBJ2-5,many,CASSDGPGGETQYF,TGTGCCAGCAGCGACGGGCCGGGCGGGGAGACCCAGTACTTC
-,TRBV7-9,TRBJ2-3,-,CASSSTGDTQYF,TGTGCCAGCAGCTCGACAGGAGATACGCAGTATTTT
-,TRBV30,TRBJ1-4,-,CAWSTRSRRGEKLFF,TGTGCCTGGAGTACCCGGTCAAGGCGAGGTGAAAAACTGTTTTTT
TRBD1,TRBV6-1,TRBJ1-5,-,CASSDWTGGNQPQHF,TGTGCCAGCAGTGATTGGACAGGGGGCAATCAGCCCCAGCATTTT